The 8 T cell receptor beta chains below all came from one sample that was sequenced in a study of cytomegalovirus exposure and HLA in healthy donors (dated by TCRdb to about 2017). Library preparation employed the immunoSEQ multiplex PCR assay. A mixture of 60 forward primers for TCR Vbeta segments and 13 reverse primers for TCR Jbeta segments was used in the multiplex PCR. The immuneACCESS repertoire file appears here via TCRdb, limited to in-frame rearrangements. These files lack a portion of the clones; in checked studies, under half of the deficit traces to unresolved V genes, and the cause of the others is not known. The sample table records fewer than 200,000 clones; roughly 80% of these occur just once. The top ten constitute roughly 10% of the sample. Specimen: PBMCs. The receptors come from a man in his forties or fifties in good health and CMV-seropositive.

This sequence joins TRBV23-1 and TRBJ1-5; 9 positions agree with TRBD1. TRBV23-1 is filed as an ORF, its function uncertain. This CDR3 comprises 17 residues. V lost 0 bases and J lost 4; bases outside the gene matches: 7. The CDR3 is CASSQSGRGTGNQPQHF. The CDR3 DNA follows: TGCGCCAGCAGTCAATCTGGTCGTGGGACAGGGAATCAGCCCCAGCATTTT.

The chain combines TRBV21-1 with TRBJ2-1; the table's D call, TRBD2, was not checked against the DNA. TRBV21-1 is recorded as a pseudogene. This CDR3 is 16 amino acids long. CDR3 protein: CASSSTGVSSYNEQFF. CDR3 nucleotide sequence: TGTGCCAGCAGCTCCACGGGGGTGAGCTCCTACAATGAGCAGTTCTTC.

V usage is TRBV18 and J usage is TRBJ2-1; TRBD1 aligns across 8 bases. The CDR3 is 13 residues long. Germline assignment: CDR1 KGHSH and CDR2 LQKENI. Germline trimming cut 5 bases from V and 7 bases from J; bases unmatched to any gene: 4. The CDR3 sequence is CASSTGGLNEQFF. For the CDR3, the DNA is TGTGCCAGCTCAACAGGGGGTCTAAATGAGCAGTTCTTC.

J is TRBJ2-3 and V is TRBV10-3; TRBD2 matches 10 bases. J gave up 5 bases and V 4 bases, and 3 bases lay outside the gene matches. The CDR3 spans 14 residues. Germline V lookup: CDR1 ENHRY, CDR2 SYGVKD. The CDR3 sequence is CAISALAGEDTQYF. The CDR3 DNA reads TGTGCCATCAGTGCCCTAGCGGGGGAAGATACGCAGTATTTT.

This chain connects TRBV30 to TRBJ2-5; 10 nucleotides line up with TRBD2. V dropped 2 bases and J dropped 4; count of bases not matched to a gene: 4. From germline, CDR1 is GTSNPN and CDR2 SVGIG (reference sequence). CDR3 size: 14 residues. CDR3 residues: CAWSRTSGGETQYF. The CDR3 DNA reads as TGTGCCTGGAGTAGGACTAGCGGAGGAGAGACCCAGTACTTC.

V gene TRBV7-2 combines with J gene TRBJ1-5; the D is unclear. The CDR3 consists of 16 residues. Trimming removed 0 bases at V and 7 bases at J, with 16 bases between. In germline, CDR1 is SGHTA, CDR2 FQGNSA. The CDR3 here is CASSLAIGRALQPQHF. The CDR3 DNA sequence: TGTGCCAGCAGCTTAGCGATCGGGCGGGCCCTGCAGCCCCAGCATTTT.

Points on this clone: A junction boundary mismatches the germline segment, possibly from a read error. This chain connects TRBV7-7 to TRBJ2-5, with 12 bases identical to TRBD2. The CDR3 length is 16 residues. Per the germline V gene, CDR1 is SSHAT and CDR2 is FNYEAQ (reference sequence). Written as DNA, the CDR3 is TGTGCTAGCAGCCCTGGGCTAGCGGGGGGGGAAGAGACCCAGTACTTC. Translated, it gives CASSPGLAGGEETQYF.

This clone was found a few times. This chain links TRBV7-3 with TRBJ2-5; 8 bases map to TRBD2. V was clipped by 1 base and J by 5 bases; unmatched bases: 3. The length of the CDR3 is 14 residues. Germline assignment: CDR1 SGHTA and CDR2 FQGTGA. The CDR3: CASSLNGLAETQYF. CDR3 sequence (DNA): TGTGCCAGCAGCTTAAACGGACTAGCTGAGACCCAGTACTTC.